These 13 T cell receptor beta chains were sequenced from one sample in a study of follicular helper T cells after annual influenza vaccination. Sequencing was performed with immunoSEQ multiplex PCR; in TCRdb, only in-frame clones are kept and a portion is missing. In the table there are about 7,100 clones, approximately 78% of which are singletons. Time point denoted: 2015-2016 season, 7 days after influenza vaccination. Source: CXCR5- memory CD4+ T cells sorted from blood, taken 7 days after influenza vaccination. These receptors originate from an adult who received the influenza vaccine.

The chain couples TRBV9 to TRBJ1-2, with D possibly being TRBD1 (5 bases). Looked up from germline, CDR1 is SGDLS and CDR2 is YYNGEE. The CDR3 has 14 amino acids. V lost 4 bases to trimming and J lost 0 bases, with 10 bases between them. The CDR3 DNA is TGTGCCAGCAGCTTGACAGCTTCTAACTATGGCTACACCTTC. Translated: CASSLTASNYGYTF.

This chain links TRBV9 with TRBJ2-3; D gene ambiguous. The CDR3 covers 16 residues. Germline loops: CDR1 SGDLS, CDR2 YYNGEE. The V and J ends lost 0 bases and 0 bases respectively, with 11 bases between them. The CDR3 DNA is TGTGCCAGCAGCGTAGTTGGCAGCACTAGCACAGATACGCAGTATTTT. Translating it yields CASSVVGSTSTDTQYF.

The chain combines TRBV6-5 with TRBJ1-2; 10 bases match TRBD1. The CDR3 sequence is 14 residues long. V gave up 5 bases and J gave up 2 bases; unmatched junction bases: 2. CDR1 is MNHEY and CDR2 is SVGAGI in the germline V gene. The CDR3 here is CASSRDRGNYGYTF. As DNA, the CDR3 is TGTGCCAGCAGTCGGGACAGGGGCAACTATGGCTACACCTTC.

There are a few counts of this clone. The chain carries TRBV28 and TRBJ2-7; the D is unclear. Trimming took 6 bases from V and 1 from J, leaving 4 bases between them. The germline gives CDR1 MDHEN, CDR2 SYDVKM. This CDR3 is 11 amino acids long. CDR3 sequence reads: CASSRSYEQYF. The CDR3 DNA sequence: TGTGCCAGCAGCCGATCCTACGAGCAGTACTTC.

The chain joins TRBV4-3 to TRBJ2-3; 9 bases map to TRBD2. Germline V CDR1 and CDR2: LGHNA, YSLEER. CDR3 length: 15 amino acids. V lost 6 bases, J lost 11 bases, and 15 bases stayed unmatched. CDR3 amino acids: CASREDRGGAYLQYF. CDR3 in DNA: TGCGCCAGCAGAGAAGACCGCGGGGGGGCTTATCTGCAGTATTTT.

The chain is built from TRBV7-9 and TRBJ1-4; 7 bases are a match to TRBD1. Germline CDR1 and CDR2: SEHNR and FQNEAQ (reference sequence). V dropped 0 bases and J dropped 6; count of bases not matched to a gene: 7. CDR3 length equals 16 residues. The DNA of the CDR3 is TGTGCCAGCAGCTTAGCGGCGGCAGGGGGGCATGAAAAACTGTTTTTT. Its translation: CASSLAAAGGHEKLFF.

Only a few counts were recorded for this clone. The chain has TRBV18 and TRBJ2-2; D might be TRBD1 (5 bases). Trimming removed 3 bases from V and 4 bases from J, with 12 bases in between. Germline loops: CDR1 KGHSH, CDR2 LQKENI. CDR3 length: 15 residues. The CDR3 is CASSPGQGGTGELFF. DNA for the CDR3: TGTGCCAGCTCACCCGGGCAGGGTGGCACCGGGGAGCTGTTTTTT. Supplemented by reference TRBV18 and TRBJ2-2, the full variable domain reads NAGVMQNPRHLVRRRGQEARLRCSPMKGHSHVYWYRQLPEEGLKFMVYLQKENIIDESGMPKERFSAEFPKEGPSILRIQQVVRGDSAAYFCASSPGQGGTGELFFGEGSRLTVL.

The chain is built from TRBV28 and TRBJ2-5; D is perhaps TRBD2 (5 bases). Germline V lookup: CDR1 MDHEN, CDR2 SYDVKM. This CDR3 has 14 residues. Trimming took off 3 bases at V and 5 bases at J, with 13 bases between the two ends. The CDR3 here is CASSLAGVRETQYF. CDR3 nucleotides: TGTGCCAGCAGTTTGGCCGGGGTTCGGGAGACCCAGTACTTC.

The gene calls are TRBV10-3 and TRBJ1-5; 8 nucleotides align to TRBD1. Germline loops: CDR1 ENHRY, CDR2 SYGVKD. V was pared by 3 bases and J by 4 bases, with 2 bases of the junction left unmatched. This CDR3 spans 14 amino acids. The CDR3 nucleotides read TGTGCCATCAGTGATCGGACAGGGAATCAGCCCCAGCATTTT. It encodes CAISDRTGNQPQHF.

Here the CDR3 DNA reads TGTGCCAGCAGCTCTGGGGTAGCTGGGGCCAACGTCCTGACTTTC. This translates into CASSSGVAGANVLTF. V usage is TRBV7-8 and J usage is TRBJ2-6; D is ambiguous. V was clipped by 4 bases and J by 2 bases, with 9 bases between them. Germline V lookup: CDR1 SGHVS, CDR2 FQNEAQ. This CDR3 comprises 15 residues.

The CDR3 DNA is TGTGCCAGCAGGTCTTGGTCCGCGAACACCGGGGAGCTGTTTTTT. This translates into CASRSWSANTGELFF. The chain employs TRBV6-1 and TRBJ2-2; D not resolved. From germline, CDR1 is MNHNS and CDR2 SASEGT. This CDR3 has 15 amino acids. V shed 6 bases and J shed 0 bases, with 11 bases lying between them.

The rearrangement links TRBV5-1 to TRBJ2-2; possibly TRBD1 or TRBD2 for D (6 bases each). Germline V lookup: CDR1 SGHRS, CDR2 YFSETQ. The V gene lost 5 bases and the J gene lost 1 base, with 12 bases spanning the gap. This CDR3 has 15 amino acids. The CDR3 region is CASRGGTLNTGELFF. DNA of the CDR3: TGCGCCAGCAGAGGGGGGACATTGAACACCGGGGAGCTGTTTTTT.

V usage is TRBV7-8 and J usage is TRBJ2-3, with 14 bases aligning to TRBD2. The germline V gene has CDR1 SGHVS and CDR2 FQNEAQ. The CDR3 is made up of 20 amino acids. Trimming cost V 5 bases and J 1 base; bases outside gene matches: 14. This chain's CDR3 is CASSPRTSGGPSHRTDTQYF. In nucleotides, the CDR3 is TGTGCCAGCAGCCCTAGGACTAGCGGGGGGCCTTCACACCGCACAGATACGCAGTATTTT. Full variable domain (outside the CDR3, taken from reference TRBV7-8 and TRBJ2-3): GAGVSQSPRYKVAKRGQDVALRCDPISGHVSLFWYQQALGQGPEFLTYFQNEAQLDKSGLPSDRFFAERPEGSVSTLKIQRTQQEDSAVYLCASSPRTSGGPSHRTDTQYFGPGTRLTVL.